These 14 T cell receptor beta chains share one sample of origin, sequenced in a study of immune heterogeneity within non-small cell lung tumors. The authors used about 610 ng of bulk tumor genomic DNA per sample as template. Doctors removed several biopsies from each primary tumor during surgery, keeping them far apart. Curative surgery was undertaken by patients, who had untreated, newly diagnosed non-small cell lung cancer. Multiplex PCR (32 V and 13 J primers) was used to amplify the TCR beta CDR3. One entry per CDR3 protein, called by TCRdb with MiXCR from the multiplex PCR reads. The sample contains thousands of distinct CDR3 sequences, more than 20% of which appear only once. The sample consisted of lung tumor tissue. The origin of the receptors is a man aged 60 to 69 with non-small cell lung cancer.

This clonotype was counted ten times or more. The CDR3 here is CSARFADFTEAFF. CDR3 in DNA: TGCAGTGCTAGATTTGCAGATTTCACTGAAGCTTTCTTT. J is TRBJ1-1 and V is TRBV20-1; D gene ambiguous. V was cut by 2 bases and J by 4 bases, with 11 bases left in between. The CDR3 loop spans 13 amino acids. The germline V gene encodes CDR1 DFQATT and CDR2 SNEGSKA (reference sequence).

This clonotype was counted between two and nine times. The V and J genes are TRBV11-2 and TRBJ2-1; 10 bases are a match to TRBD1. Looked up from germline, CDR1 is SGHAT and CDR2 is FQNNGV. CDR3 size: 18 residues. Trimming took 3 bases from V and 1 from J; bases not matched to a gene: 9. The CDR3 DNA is TGTGCCAGCAGCTTGCCCGGACAGGGGGTGAGGTCCTACAATGAGCAGTTCTTC. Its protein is CASSLPGQGVRSYNEQFF.

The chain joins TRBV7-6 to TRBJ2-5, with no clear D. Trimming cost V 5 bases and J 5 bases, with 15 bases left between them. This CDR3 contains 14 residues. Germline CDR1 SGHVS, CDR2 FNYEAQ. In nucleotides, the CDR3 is TGTGCCAGCAGCCCCCACCCGGCTGGCGAGACCCAGTACTTC. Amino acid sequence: CASSPHPAGETQYF.

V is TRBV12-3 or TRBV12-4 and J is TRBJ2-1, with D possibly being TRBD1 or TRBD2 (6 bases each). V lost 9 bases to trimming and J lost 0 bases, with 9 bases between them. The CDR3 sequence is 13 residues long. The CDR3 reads CARGGGSYNEQFF. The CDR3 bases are TGTGCCAGAGGAGGGGGCTCCTACAATGAGCAGTTCTTC.

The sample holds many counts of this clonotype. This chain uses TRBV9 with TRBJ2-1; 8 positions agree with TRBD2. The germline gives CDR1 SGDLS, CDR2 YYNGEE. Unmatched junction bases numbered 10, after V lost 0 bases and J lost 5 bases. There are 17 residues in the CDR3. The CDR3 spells CASSVATGGPRHNEQFF. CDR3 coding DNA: TGTGCCAGCAGCGTAGCTACGGGAGGGCCCAGGCACAATGAGCAGTTCTTC.

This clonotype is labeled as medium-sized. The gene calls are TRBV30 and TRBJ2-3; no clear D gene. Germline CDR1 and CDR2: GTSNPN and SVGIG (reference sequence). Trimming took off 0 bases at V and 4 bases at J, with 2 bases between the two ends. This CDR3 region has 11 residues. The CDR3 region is CAWSVSDTQYF. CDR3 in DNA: TGTGCCTGGAGTGTATCAGATACGCAGTATTTT.

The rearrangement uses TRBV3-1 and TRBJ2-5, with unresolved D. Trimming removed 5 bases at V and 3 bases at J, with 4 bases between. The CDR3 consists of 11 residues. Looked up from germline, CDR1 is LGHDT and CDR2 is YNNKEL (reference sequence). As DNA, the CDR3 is TGTGCCAGCAGCTACAAAGAGACCCAGTACTTC. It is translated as CASSYKETQYF.

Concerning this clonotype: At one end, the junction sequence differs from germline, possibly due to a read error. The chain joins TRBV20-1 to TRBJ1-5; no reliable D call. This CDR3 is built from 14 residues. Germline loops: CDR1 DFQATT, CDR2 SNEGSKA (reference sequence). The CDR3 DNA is TGCAGTGTCCTAGGTCTCCATAGCAATCAGCCCGAGAATTTT. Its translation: CSVLGLHSNQPENF.

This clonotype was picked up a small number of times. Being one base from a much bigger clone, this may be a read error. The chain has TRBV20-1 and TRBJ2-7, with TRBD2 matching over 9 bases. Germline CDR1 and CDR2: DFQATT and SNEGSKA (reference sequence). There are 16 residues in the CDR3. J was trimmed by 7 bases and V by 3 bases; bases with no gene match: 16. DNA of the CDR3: TGCAGTGCTAGGGGTGGGGGGGCGGGAGGGCCGAAAGAGCAGTACTTC. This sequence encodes CSARGGGAGGPKEQYF.

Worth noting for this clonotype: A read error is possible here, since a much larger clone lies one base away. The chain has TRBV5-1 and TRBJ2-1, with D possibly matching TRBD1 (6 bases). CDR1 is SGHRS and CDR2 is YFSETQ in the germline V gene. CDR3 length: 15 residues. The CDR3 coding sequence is TGCGCCAGCAGCTTGGAAGGGACACGAGACAATGAGCGGTTCTTC. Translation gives CASSLEGTRDNERFF. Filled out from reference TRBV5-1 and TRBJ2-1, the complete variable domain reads KAGVTQTPRYLIKTRGQQVTLSCSPISGHRSVSWYQQTPGQGLQFLFEYFSETQRNKGNFPGRFSGRQFSNSRSEMNVSTLELGDSALYLCASSLEGTRDNERFFGPGTRLTVL.

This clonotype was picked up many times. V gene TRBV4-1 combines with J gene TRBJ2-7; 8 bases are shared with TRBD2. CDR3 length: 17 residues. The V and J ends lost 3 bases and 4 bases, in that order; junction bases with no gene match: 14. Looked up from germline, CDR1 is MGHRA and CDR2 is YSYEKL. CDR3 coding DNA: TGCGCCAGCAGCCATGGCCTAAGCAGTAGCGGGAATTACGAGCAGTACTTC. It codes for CASSHGLSSSGNYEQYF.

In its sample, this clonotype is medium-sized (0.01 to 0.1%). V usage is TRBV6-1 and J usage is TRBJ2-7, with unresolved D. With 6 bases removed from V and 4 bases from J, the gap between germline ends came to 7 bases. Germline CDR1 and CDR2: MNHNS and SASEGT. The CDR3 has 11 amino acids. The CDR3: CASRNAYEQYF. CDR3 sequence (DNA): TGTGCCAGCAGAAACGCGTACGAGCAGTACTTC.

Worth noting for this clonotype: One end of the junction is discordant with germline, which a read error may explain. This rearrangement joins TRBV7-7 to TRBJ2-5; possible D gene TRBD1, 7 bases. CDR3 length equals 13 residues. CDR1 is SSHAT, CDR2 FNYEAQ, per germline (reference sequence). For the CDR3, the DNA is TGTGCTAGCAGCTTAGACCAGGGGGGGACCCAGTACTTC. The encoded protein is CASSLDQGGTQYF.

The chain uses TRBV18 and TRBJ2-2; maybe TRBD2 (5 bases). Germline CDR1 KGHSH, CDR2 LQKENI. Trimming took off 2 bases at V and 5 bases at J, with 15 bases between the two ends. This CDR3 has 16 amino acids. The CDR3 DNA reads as TGTGCCAGCTCACCATCGAGACTACACACAACCGGGGAGCTGTTTTTT. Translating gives CASSPSRLHTTGELFF.